The 25 T cell receptor beta chains below were found in one sample sequenced in a study of beta chain features in type 1 diabetes. Findings and caveats of the study: When Type 1 diabetes patients were examined, their TCRB CDR3s proved moderately but significantly shorter in all four CD4+ subsets.

The investigators reverse transcribed all of the isolated RNA, so they sequenced expressed TCRB transcripts. Repertoires were generated with immunoSEQ multiplex PCR, while TCRdb's copy carries only in-frame clones and drops some. Here the sample spans 600,000 to 750,000 clones, about an eighth being singletons. What these receptors recognize is not known. The sequenced sample was naive CD4+ T cells from blood. These receptors all stem from a man in his thirties or forties with type 1 diabetes.

The chain uses TRBV10-2 and TRBJ2-7, with TRBD2 identical over 13 bases. Germline V gives CDR1 WSHSY, CDR2 SAAADI. The CDR3 length is 15 residues. J gave up 2 bases and V 10 bases, and 8 bases lay outside the gene matches. The CDR3 spells CATKQGTSGTYEQYF. CDR3 in DNA: TGCGCCACCAAGCAAGGGACTAGCGGGACCTACGAGCAGTACTTC.

The chain recombines TRBV19 with TRBJ1-5; D ambiguous. V was shortened by 3 bases and J by 7 bases, with 10 bases between the two germline ends. In germline, CDR1 is LNHDA, CDR2 SQIVND (reference sequence). The CDR3 spans 13 residues. The CDR3 region has the DNA TGTGCCAGTAGTATCGAGTTTAGGCAGCCCCAGCATTTT. This codes for CASSIEFRQPQHF. The full variable domain, rest sourced from reference TRBV19 and TRBJ1-5, is DGGITQSPKYLFRKEGQNVTLSCEQNLNHDAMYWYRQDPGQGLRLIYYSQIVNDFQKGDIAEGYSVSREKKESFPLTVTSAQKNPTAFYLCASSIEFRQPQHFGDGTRLSIL.

V is TRBV5-6 and J is TRBJ2-1; 8 bases align to TRBD2. The germline V gene has CDR1 SGHDT and CDR2 YYEEEE. The CDR3 extends over 16 amino acids. Trimming removed 2 bases from V and 2 bases from J; junction bases left unmatched: 6. CDR3 sequence (DNA): TGTGCCAGCAGCTTTCGCGGGGGGTTCACCTACAATGAGCAGTTCTTC. Its protein product is CASSFRGGFTYNEQFF.

This rearrangement joins TRBV7-2 to TRBJ2-5; 7 nucleotides match TRBD2. Trimming took 6 bases from V and 1 from J; bases not matched to a gene: 5. This CDR3 has 14 residues. From germline, CDR1 is SGHTA and CDR2 FQGNSA. Here the CDR3 reads CASSYRTSQETQYF. The CDR3 nucleotides are TGTGCCAGCAGTTATAGGACTAGCCAAGAGACCCAGTACTTC.

This clone was seen more than once but under ten times. The chain carries TRBV18 and TRBJ2-2, with D possibly TRBD2 on 6 matching bases. The CDR3 is made up of 14 amino acids. V dropped 3 bases and J dropped 7 bases, with 12 bases sitting between them. The germline V gene encodes CDR1 KGHSH and CDR2 LQKENI. CDR3 sequence: CASSPGTADGELFF. CDR3 coding DNA: TGTGCCAGCTCACCTGGGACTGCGGACGGGGAGCTGTTTTTT.

This sequence joins TRBV7-2 and TRBJ2-3, with D unresolved. CDR1 and CDR2 (germline): SGHTA, FQGNSA. V lost 0 bases to trimming and J lost 2 bases, with 6 bases between them. The CDR3 is 14 amino acids. CDR3 protein: CASSLAGYTDTQYF. The CDR3 DNA is TGTGCCAGCAGCTTAGCCGGATACACAGATACGCAGTATTTT.

CDR3 sequence: CASSKAGATDTQYF. In DNA form, the CDR3 reads TGTGCCAGCAGCAAGGCCGGGGCCACAGATACGCAGTATTTT. This chain connects TRBV7-3 to TRBJ2-3, with D tentatively TRBD1 or TRBD2 (5 bases each). The CDR3 length is 14 residues. The germline V gene has CDR1 SGHTA and CDR2 FQGTGA. V was cut by 5 bases and J by 2 bases, with 11 bases left in between.

The chain has TRBV14 and TRBJ2-5; a weak D match, TRBD1 (5 bases). From germline, CDR1 is SGHDN and CDR2 FVKESK. Trimming shortened V by 4 bases and J by 5 bases, and 17 bases separated the two germline ends. This CDR3 is 15 amino acids long. The CDR3 is CASSPPRQGRETQYF. CDR3 nucleotides: TGTGCCAGCAGCCCCCCTCGGCAGGGCCGGGAGACCCAGTACTTC.

This clone has only a few counts. This chain connects TRBV10-3 to TRBJ1-1; D may be TRBD1 (6 bases). The CDR3 contains 14 residues. Germline V CDR1 and CDR2: ENHRY, SYGVKD. The V and J ends lost 5 bases and 2 bases respectively, with 12 bases between them. This chain's CDR3 is CAISPGQSNTEAFF. CDR3 DNA sequence: TGTGCCATCAGTCCGGGACAAAGCAACACTGAAGCTTTCTTT.

This clone was seen only a few times. The chain has TRBV2 and TRBJ2-2; 8 bases match TRBD1. Trimming at V came to 8 bases and at J to 1 base, leaving 3 bases not matched to a gene. This CDR3 contains 14 residues. From germline, CDR1 is SNHLY and CDR2 FYNNEI. CDR3 in DNA: TGTGCCAGCGAGGACAGGGTGAACACCGGGGAGCTGTTTTTT. Its protein product is CASEDRVNTGELFF.

This rearrangement joins TRBV6-5 to TRBJ2-3; 7 bases are a match to TRBD1. Germline V CDR1 and CDR2: MNHEY, SVGAGI. This CDR3 comprises 15 residues. V shed 2 bases and J 2 bases; nucleotides not matched to a gene: 4. This chain's CDR3 is CASSYQTGITDTQYF. CDR3 bases: TGTGCCAGCAGTTACCAGACAGGGATCACAGATACGCAGTATTTT.

The rearrangement joins TRBV7-2 to TRBJ1-2; no definite D call. Germline V gene lookup returns CDR1 SGHTA and CDR2 FQGNSA. The CDR3 has 13 residues. With 1 base removed from V and 0 bases from J, the gap between germline ends came to 3 bases. The CDR3 region is CASSLGPNYGYTF. The CDR3 DNA reads as TGTGCCAGCAGCTTAGGGCCTAACTATGGCTACACCTTC.

This clone was counted between two and nine times. V gene TRBV7-8 combines with J gene TRBJ2-7, with 9 bases that match TRBD1. There are 14 residues in the CDR3. The trim removed 6 bases at V and 3 bases at J, leaving 6 bases unmatched. The germline V gene encodes CDR1 SGHVS and CDR2 FQNEAQ. In DNA, the CDR3 is TGTGCCAGCAGGCGCCGGACAGGGGACTACGAGCAGTACTTC. It yields the protein CASRRRTGDYEQYF. The full variable domain, in which reference TRBV7-8 and TRBJ2-7 provide the parts outside the CDR3, is GAGVSQSPRYKVAKRGQDVALRCDPISGHVSLFWYQQALGQGPEFLTYFQNEAQLDKSGLPSDRFFAERPEGSVSTLKIQRTQQEDSAVYLCASRRRTGDYEQYFGPGTRLTVT.

The chain couples TRBV5-6 to TRBJ2-5; tentative D call: TRBD1 (6 bases). V gave up 1 base and J gave up 2 bases, with 6 bases separating them. Germline V CDR1 and CDR2: SGHDT, YYEEEE. This CDR3 is 13 amino acids long. Written as DNA, the CDR3 is TGTGCCAGCAGCTTGCAGGGGCAAGAGACCCAGTACTTC. Translated: CASSLQGQETQYF.

This clone showed up just a few times. This chain uses TRBV29-1 with TRBJ1-2; 7 bases are shared with TRBD1. The CDR3 is 14 amino acids. V lost 3 bases and J lost 5; bases outside the gene matches: 9. CDR1 and CDR2 (germline): SQVTM, ANQGSEA. The CDR3 DNA sequence: TGCAGCGTTGACTGGGACAGCTCCCCGTATGGCTACACCTTC. It specifies CSVDWDSSPYGYTF.

The chain employs TRBV7-2 and TRBJ1-5; D gene uncertain. This CDR3 is built from 15 residues. Germline CDR1 and CDR2: SGHTA and FQGNSA. V lost 5 bases and J lost 10, with 21 bases in between. CDR3 in DNA: TGTGCCAGCAGCCTGGACGGCACGGCCGGTGGACCCCAGCATTTT. Encoded protein: CASSLDGTAGGPQHF.

This clone was seen more than once but under ten times. This sequence joins TRBV27 and TRBJ2-1, with D maybe TRBD2 (7 bases). This CDR3 has 15 residues. Per the germline V gene, CDR1 is MNHEY and CDR2 is SMNVEV (reference sequence). Trimming cost V 4 bases and J 4 bases, with 14 bases left between them. CDR3 amino acids: CASSSSGGEYNEQFF. The CDR3 DNA follows: TGTGCCAGCAGTTCCTCGGGGGGCGAATACAATGAGCAGTTCTTC.

This clone was seen a few times. The chain has TRBV10-3 and TRBJ1-2, with 10 positions matching TRBD1. This CDR3 has 14 residues. The V gene's germline CDR1 is ENHRY and CDR2 SYGVKD. Germline trimming cut 6 bases from V and 7 bases from J; bases unmatched to any gene: 8. This CDR3 is CAISPGQGNGGYTF. The CDR3 DNA reads TGTGCCATCAGCCCGGGACAGGGGAATGGTGGCTACACCTTC.

This clone was found a few times. The chain employs TRBV7-2 and TRBJ2-7; D is unresolved. V was cut by 2 bases and J by 5 bases, with 13 bases left in between. The CDR3 consists of 14 residues. Per the germline V gene, CDR1 is SGHTA and CDR2 is FQGNSA. Written as DNA, the CDR3 is TGTGCCAGCAGCTTAAAGGGCTCCCGGGACGAGCAGTACTTC. This encodes CASSLKGSRDEQYF.

This clone was recorded a few times. This chain links TRBV18 with TRBJ1-1; 9 bases are shared with TRBD1. The CDR3 sequence is 15 residues long. Trimming cost V 4 bases and J 6 bases; bases outside gene matches: 9. Germline V gene data show CDR1 as KGHSH and CDR2 as LQKENI. The CDR3 nucleotides read TGTGCCAGCTCACTGGGGACAGGGTTAACGGCTGAAGCTTTCTTT. Protein product: CASSLGTGLTAEAFF.

V and J are TRBV7-2 and TRBJ2-5; the D is unclear. Germline-derived CDR1 and CDR2 are SGHTA and FQGNSA. The CDR3 is 12 residues long. Trimming pared 5 bases from V and 1 base from J, leaving 5 bases between. DNA for the CDR3: TGTGCCAGCAGCCCCCCCCAAGAGACCCAGTACTTC. Translated: CASSPPQETQYF.

This chain connects TRBV9 to TRBJ2-2; 8 bases agree with TRBD1. The germline CDR1 and CDR2 sequences are SGDLS and YYNGEE. This CDR3 has 15 residues. The J segment lost 4 bases and the V segment lost 4 bases, leaving 6 bases of the junction unmatched. CDR3 amino acids: CASSRQGSGTGELFF. In DNA, the CDR3 is TGTGCCAGCAGCCGACAGGGGTCGGGCACCGGGGAGCTGTTTTTT. The full variable domain, with the rest looked up from reference TRBV9 and TRBJ2-2, is DSGVTQTPKHLITATGQRVTLRCSPRSGDLSVYWYQQSLDQGLQFLIQYYNGEERAKGNILERFSAQQFPDLHSELNLSSLELGDSALYFCASSRQGSGTGELFFGEGSRLTVL.

V usage is TRBV7-2 and J usage is TRBJ1-3; possibly TRBD1 for D (5 bases). V dropped 3 bases and J dropped 0 bases, with 6 bases sitting between them. Germline V gives CDR1 SGHTA, CDR2 FQGNSA. This CDR3 spans 14 amino acids. The CDR3 reads CASSFDSSGNTIYF. CDR3 bases: TGTGCCAGCAGCTTCGACAGCTCTGGAAACACCATATATTTT.

The chain recombines TRBV25-1 with TRBJ1-2; 7 bases agree with TRBD1. Trimming removed 5 bases from V and 7 bases from J; junction bases left unmatched: 10. This CDR3 contains 14 residues. Germline-derived CDR1 and CDR2 are MGHDK and SYGVNS. The CDR3 bases are TGTGCCAGCAGTCTTCAGGGGGAGGAGGGTGGCTACACCTTC. Amino acid sequence: CASSLQGEEGGYTF.

CDR3 nucleotides: TGTGCCAGCAGCTACGGGGGACAGAGCACAGATACGCAGTATTTT. Translated: CASSYGGQSTDTQYF. The chain has TRBV5-4 and TRBJ2-3, with a tentative D call TRBD1 (7 bases). CDR1 is SGHNT, CDR2 YYREEE, per germline (reference sequence). The CDR3 is made up of 15 amino acids. V shed 3 bases and J shed 0 bases, with 11 bases lying between them.